This entry lists 7 T cell receptor beta chains sequenced from one sample in a study of cytomegalovirus exposure and HLA in healthy donors. 13 Jbeta primers and 60 Vbeta primers were used for the PCR. TCRdb keeps only in-frame clones here, not all; method: immunoSEQ multiplex PCR. The table includes about 62,000 clones, 78% detected once. Sequences were obtained from PBMCs. The source is a man in his forties in good health and CMV-seronegative.

The gene calls are TRBV20-1 and TRBJ1-1, with TRBD1 identical over 8 bases. Germline CDR1 DFQATT, CDR2 SNEGSKA (reference sequence). The V and J ends lost 6 bases and 12 bases, in that order; junction bases with no gene match: 9. The CDR3 is made up of 11 amino acids. CDR3 sequence reads: CSALMDRETFF. The CDR3 DNA follows: TGCAGTGCATTGATGGACAGGGAAACTTTCTTT.

The rearrangement joins TRBV7-9 to TRBJ2-3; D is perhaps TRBD2 (5 bases). With 5 bases removed from V and 0 bases from J, the gap between germline ends came to 12 bases. The CDR3 consists of 15 residues. Germline loops: CDR1 SEHNR, CDR2 FQNEAQ (reference sequence). Written as DNA, the CDR3 is TGTGCCAGCAGCCAAGGGAGTGCTAGCACAGATACGCAGTATTTT. Amino acids: CASSQGSASTDTQYF.

The gene calls are TRBV11-2 and TRBJ1-5; TRBD1 matches at 8 bases. The trim removed 4 bases at V and 3 bases at J, leaving 5 bases unmatched. This CDR3 region has 15 residues. Germline V gene data show CDR1 as SGHAT and CDR2 as FQNNGV. CDR3 bases: TGTGCCAGCAGCTCCGGACAGGGCTACAATCAGCCCCAGCATTTT. Translated, it gives CASSSGQGYNQPQHF.

This clone has only a few counts. The J gene is TRBJ1-1, the V gene TRBV5-1; 7 bases fit TRBD1. V lost 1 base and J lost 2; bases outside the gene matches: 8. Germline CDR1 is SGHRS and CDR2 is YFSETQ. The CDR3 has 16 amino acids. CDR3 in DNA: TGCGCCAGCAGCTTGTCCCTCGGGACAGTCAACACTGAAGCTTTCTTT. It translates to CASSLSLGTVNTEAFF. The full variable domain, in which reference TRBV5-1 and TRBJ1-1 provide the parts outside the CDR3, is KAGVTQTPRYLIKTRGQQVTLSCSPISGHRSVSWYQQTPGQGLQFLFEYFSETQRNKGNFPGRFSGRQFSNSRSEMNVSTLELGDSALYLCASSLSLGTVNTEAFFGQGTRLTVV.

The rearrangement uses TRBV6-1 and TRBJ1-2; D is possibly TRBD1 (5 bases). Per the germline V gene, CDR1 is MNHNS and CDR2 is SASEGT. V was clipped by 3 bases and J by 2 bases, with 13 bases between them. This CDR3 comprises 15 residues. The chain's CDR3 is CASSDQGRTNYGYTF. The CDR3 bases are TGTGCCAGCAGTGACCAGGGAAGAACCAACTATGGCTACACCTTC.

This clone has a handful of counts. The chain employs TRBV6-5 and TRBJ1-6, with D possibly TRBD1 on 6 matching bases. V was trimmed by 3 bases and J by 15 bases, leaving 12 bases between them. Per the germline V gene, CDR1 is MNHEY and CDR2 is SVGAGI. This CDR3 is 12 amino acids long. The CDR3 coding sequence is TGTGCCAGCAGTTATGCTCCAGGGGACCTCCACTTT. It encodes CASSYAPGDLHF.

This chain joins TRBV25-1 and TRBJ2-2; TRBD2 might be the D (5 bases). The V and J ends lost 6 bases and 1 base respectively, with 15 bases between them. Per germline, CDR1 MGHDK and CDR2 SYGVNS. The CDR3 runs 16 residues. The CDR3 coding sequence is TGTGCCAGCAGGAGGGAAGCGCCAGTGAACACCGGGGAGCTGTTTTTT. Its translation is CASRREAPVNTGELFF.